The 7 T cell receptor beta chains in this list originate from one sample, sequenced in a study of blood T cells in healthy people across ages (dated by TCRdb to 2015 to 2017). Libraries were made using 5' RACE. Sequencing was performed on an Illumina HiSeq 2500. A second about 7 to 11 cycle PCR used a sample-barcoded 5' primer and a J-beta primer mix. Through fastp at Q25 and MiXCR, TCRdb rebuilt clones from the public reads, retaining in-frame beta chains. Rows merge per CDR3 protein into single entries with the most common DNA and genes. This sample is represented by hundreds of thousands of distinct CDR3 sequences; just over 55% of them were singletons. The leading ten clones occupy approximately 24% of the sample. Source material: blood. The receptors stem from a man aged 35 to 55 in good health.

This chain links TRBV5-5 with TRBJ1-6; D remains ambiguous. V lost 9 bases to trimming and J lost 5 bases, with 18 bases between them. Germline CDR1 SGHKS, CDR2 YYEKEE (reference sequence). CDR3 length: 15 residues. CDR3 loop: CATRASPDNNSPLHF. CDR3 nucleotides: TGTGCCACCCGGGCCTCGCCAGACAATAATTCACCCCTCCACTTT.

The J gene is TRBJ2-7, the V gene TRBV3-1, with D unclear. The V end was cut by 1 base, the J end by 5 bases, with 15 bases between. The germline gives CDR1 LGHDT, CDR2 YNNKEL (reference sequence). The CDR3 runs to 15 residues. CDR3 sequence (DNA): TGTGCCAGCAGCCAAGGTAGTAGGCCTTTTGACGAGCAGTACTTC. Its protein is CASSQGSRPFDEQYF.

This chain links TRBV20-1 with TRBJ2-7; possibly TRBD1 for D (5 bases). The V gene lost 1 base and the J gene lost 3 bases, with 16 bases spanning the gap. The germline gives CDR1 DFQATT, CDR2 SNEGSKA (reference sequence). The CDR3 is 15 residues long. Here the CDR3 reads CSARGVREINYEQYF. CDR3 sequence (DNA): TGCAGTGCTAGAGGGGTCAGGGAAATCAACTACGAGCAGTACTTC.

The V call is TRBV27, the J call TRBJ1-5; the D gene is possibly TRBD1 (5 bases). There are 16 residues in the CDR3. The germline CDR1 and CDR2 sequences are MNHEY and SMNVEV (reference sequence). V gave up 5 bases and J gave up 5 bases, with 19 bases separating them. In nucleotides, the CDR3 is TGTGCCAGCAGTCCCTCTGGGGGGGAAATATATCAGCCCCAGCATTTT. It translates to CASSPSGGEIYQPQHF.

The chain combines TRBV6-6 with TRBJ2-5, with a possible D match to TRBD2 (7 bases). Trimming removed 2 bases at V and 7 bases at J, with 14 bases between. Germline values: CDR1 MNHNY, CDR2 SVGAGI (reference sequence). CDR3 length equals 14 residues. Here the CDR3 DNA reads TGTGCCAGCAGTTACGGGAGGGACACGGGGACCCAGTACTTC. This encodes CASSYGRDTGTQYF.

The chain employs TRBV11-2 and TRBJ2-7; TRBD2 aligns across 7 bases. The J call is doubtful: the DNA matches TRBJ2-1 better. The germline V gene encodes CDR1 SGHAT and CDR2 FQNNGV. The length of the CDR3 is 12 residues. CDR3: CASSYGLDEQFF. For the CDR3, the DNA is TGTGCCAGCAGCTATGGACTAGATGAGCAGTTCTTC.

The chain has TRBV2 and TRBJ2-5, with D possibly matching TRBD1 (5 bases). In germline, CDR1 is SNHLY, CDR2 FYNNEI. Trimming left V 5 bases short and J 13 bases short, with 14 bases between. The CDR3 is 11 amino acids. DNA of the CDR3: TGTGCCAGCAGTCTGACAGACCAGCCGTACTTC. This codes for CASSLTDQPYF.